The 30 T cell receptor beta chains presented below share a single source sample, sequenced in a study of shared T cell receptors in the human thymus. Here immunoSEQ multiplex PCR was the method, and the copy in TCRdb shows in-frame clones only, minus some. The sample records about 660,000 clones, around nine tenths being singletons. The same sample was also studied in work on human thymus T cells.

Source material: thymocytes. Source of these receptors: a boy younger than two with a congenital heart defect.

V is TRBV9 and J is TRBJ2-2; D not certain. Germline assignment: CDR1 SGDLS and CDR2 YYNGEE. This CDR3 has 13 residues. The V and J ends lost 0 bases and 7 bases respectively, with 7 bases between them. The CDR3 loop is CASSVGSGGELFF. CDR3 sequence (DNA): TGTGCCAGCAGCGTAGGGTCAGGCGGGGAGCTGTTTTTT.

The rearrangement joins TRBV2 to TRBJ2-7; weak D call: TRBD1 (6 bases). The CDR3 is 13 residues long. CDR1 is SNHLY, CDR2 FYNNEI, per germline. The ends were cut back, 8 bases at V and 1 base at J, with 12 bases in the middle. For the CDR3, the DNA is TGTGCCAGCGCTAACAGGGATTCCTACGAGCAGTACTTC. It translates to CASANRDSYEQYF.

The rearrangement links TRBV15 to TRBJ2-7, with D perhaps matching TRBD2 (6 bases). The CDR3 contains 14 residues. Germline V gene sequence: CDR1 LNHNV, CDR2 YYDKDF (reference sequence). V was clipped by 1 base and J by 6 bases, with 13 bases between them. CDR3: CATSRGGGRSEQYF. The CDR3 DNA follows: TGTGCCACCAGCAGAGGGGGTGGGAGGTCCGAGCAGTACTTC.

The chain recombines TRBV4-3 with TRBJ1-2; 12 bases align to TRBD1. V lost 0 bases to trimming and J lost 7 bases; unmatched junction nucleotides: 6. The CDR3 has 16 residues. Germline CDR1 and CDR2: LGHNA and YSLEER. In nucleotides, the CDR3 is TGCGCCAGCAGCCAAGATCGGGGACAGGGGGCAACTGGCTACACCTTC. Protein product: CASSQDRGQGATGYTF.

The CDR3 DNA reads as TGTGCCAGCAGCTTTCGACAGGAGAGAGGGTACGAGCAGTACTTC. Translated: CASSFRQERGYEQYF. This chain links TRBV7-9 with TRBJ2-7; maybe TRBD1 (6 bases). The CDR3 loop spans 15 amino acids. V gave up 3 bases and J gave up 4 bases, with 16 bases separating them. The germline V gene has CDR1 SEHNR and CDR2 FQNEAQ (reference sequence).

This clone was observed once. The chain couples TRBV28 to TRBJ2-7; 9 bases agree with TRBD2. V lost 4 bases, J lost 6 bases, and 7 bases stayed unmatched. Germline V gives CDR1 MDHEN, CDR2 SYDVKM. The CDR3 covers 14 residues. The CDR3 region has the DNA TGTGCCAGCAGTTCTTTAGCGGGAGTTGGCGAGCAGTACTTC. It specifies CASSSLAGVGEQYF. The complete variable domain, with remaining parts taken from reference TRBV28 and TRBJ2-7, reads DVKVTQSSRYLVKRTGEKVFLECVQDMDHENMFWYRQDPGLGLRLIYFSYDVKMKEKGDIPEGYSVSREKKERFSLILESASTNQTSMYLCASSSLAGVGEQYFGPGTRLTVT.

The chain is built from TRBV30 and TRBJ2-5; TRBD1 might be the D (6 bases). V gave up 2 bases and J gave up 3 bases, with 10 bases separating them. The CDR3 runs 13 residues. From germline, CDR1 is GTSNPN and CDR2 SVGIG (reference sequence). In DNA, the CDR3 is TGTGCCTGGAGTCACAGGGTTGAAGAGACCCAGTACTTC. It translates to CAWSHRVEETQYF.

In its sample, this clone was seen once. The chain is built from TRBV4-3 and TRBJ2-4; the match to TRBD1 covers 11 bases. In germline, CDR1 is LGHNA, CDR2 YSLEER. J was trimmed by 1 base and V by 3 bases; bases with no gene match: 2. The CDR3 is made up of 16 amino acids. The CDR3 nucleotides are TGCGCCAGCAGCCAGGGACAGGGGGAGGCCAAAAACATTCAGTACTTC. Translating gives CASSQGQGEAKNIQYF.

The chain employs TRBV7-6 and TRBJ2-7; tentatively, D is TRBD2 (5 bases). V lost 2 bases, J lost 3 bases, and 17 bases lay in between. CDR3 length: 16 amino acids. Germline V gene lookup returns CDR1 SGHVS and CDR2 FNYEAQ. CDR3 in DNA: TGTGCCAGCAGCTTACTGACTATAGGCACACACTACGAGCAGTACTTC. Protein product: CASSLLTIGTHYEQYF.

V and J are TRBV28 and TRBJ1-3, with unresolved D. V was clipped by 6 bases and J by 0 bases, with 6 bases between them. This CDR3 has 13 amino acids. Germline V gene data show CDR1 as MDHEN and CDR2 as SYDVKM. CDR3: CASRTYSGNTIYF. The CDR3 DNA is TGTGCCAGCAGAACTTACTCTGGAAACACCATATATTTT.

Here the CDR3 DNA reads TGTGCCAGCAGTCCAGGGGGCGATGAGCAGTTCTTC. It encodes CASSPGGDEQFF. The chain employs TRBV27 and TRBJ2-1; TRBD1 matches 8 bases. The CDR3 runs 12 residues. With 5 bases clipped from V and 8 bases from J, the junction kept 2 bases outside the gene matches. The V gene's germline CDR1 is MNHEY and CDR2 SMNVEV (reference sequence).

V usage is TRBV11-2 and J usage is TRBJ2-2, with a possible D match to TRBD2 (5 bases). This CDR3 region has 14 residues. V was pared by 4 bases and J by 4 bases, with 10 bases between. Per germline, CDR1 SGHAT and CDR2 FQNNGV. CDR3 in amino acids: CASSSSCGTGELFF. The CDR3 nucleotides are TGTGCCAGCAGCTCTAGCTGTGGCACCGGGGAGCTGTTTTTT.

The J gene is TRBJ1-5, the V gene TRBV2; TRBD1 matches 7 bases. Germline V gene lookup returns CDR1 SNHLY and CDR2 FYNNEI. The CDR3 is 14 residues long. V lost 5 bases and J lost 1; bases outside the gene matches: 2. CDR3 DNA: TGTGCCAGCAGTACGGGACAGAGCAATCAGCCCCAGCATTTT. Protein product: CASSTGQSNQPQHF.

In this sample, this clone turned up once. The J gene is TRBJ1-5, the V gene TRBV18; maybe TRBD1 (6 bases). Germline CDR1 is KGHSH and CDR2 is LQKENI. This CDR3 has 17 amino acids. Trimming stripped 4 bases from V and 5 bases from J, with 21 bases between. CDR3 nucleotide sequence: TGTGCCAGCTCACTCGGACAGACTCCAGGGGCCTATCAGCCCCAGCATTTT. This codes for CASSLGQTPGAYQPQHF.

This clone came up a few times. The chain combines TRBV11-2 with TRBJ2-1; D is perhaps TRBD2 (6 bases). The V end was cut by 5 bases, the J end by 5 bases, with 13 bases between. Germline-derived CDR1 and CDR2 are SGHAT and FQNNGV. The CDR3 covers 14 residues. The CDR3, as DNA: TGTGCCAGCAGCCCGGGGGTGCGGGACAATGAGCAGTTCTTC. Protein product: CASSPGVRDNEQFF.

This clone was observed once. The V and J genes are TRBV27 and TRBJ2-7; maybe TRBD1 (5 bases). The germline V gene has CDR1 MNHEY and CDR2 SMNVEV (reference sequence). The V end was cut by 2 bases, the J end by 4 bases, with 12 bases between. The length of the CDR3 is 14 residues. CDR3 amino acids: CASSLRAGQYEQYF. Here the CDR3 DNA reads TGTGCCAGCAGTTTACGGGCAGGGCAATACGAGCAGTACTTC.

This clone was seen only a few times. CDR3 nucleotides: TGTGCCAGCAGCTTAGTAGGACAGGGTAATGAGCAGTTCTTC. It translates to CASSLVGQGNEQFF. V and J are TRBV11-2 and TRBJ2-1, with TRBD1 matching over 8 bases. Germline CDR1 is SGHAT and CDR2 is FQNNGV. This CDR3 is built from 14 residues. After removal of 1 base from V and 7 bases from J, the junction contained 3 bases not matched to a gene.

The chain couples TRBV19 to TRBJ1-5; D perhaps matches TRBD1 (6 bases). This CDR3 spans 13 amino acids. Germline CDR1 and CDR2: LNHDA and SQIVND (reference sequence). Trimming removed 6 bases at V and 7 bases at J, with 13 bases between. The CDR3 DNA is TGTGCCAGTAGGAGGGGGGGGGAACAGCCCCAGCATTTT. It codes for CASRRGGEQPQHF.

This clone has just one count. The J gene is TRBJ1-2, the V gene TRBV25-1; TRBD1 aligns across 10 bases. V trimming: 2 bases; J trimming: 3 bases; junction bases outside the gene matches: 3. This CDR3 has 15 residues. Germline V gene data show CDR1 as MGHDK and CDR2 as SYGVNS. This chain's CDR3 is CASSEPGQGYYGYTF. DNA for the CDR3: TGTGCCAGCAGTGAACCGGGACAGGGGTACTATGGCTACACCTTC.

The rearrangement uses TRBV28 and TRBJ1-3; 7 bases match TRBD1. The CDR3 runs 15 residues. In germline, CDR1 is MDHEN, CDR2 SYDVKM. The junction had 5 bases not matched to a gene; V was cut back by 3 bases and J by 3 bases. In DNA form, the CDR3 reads TGTGCCAGCAGTTTCAGGGGGTCTGATGGAAACACCATATATTTT. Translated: CASSFRGSDGNTIYF.

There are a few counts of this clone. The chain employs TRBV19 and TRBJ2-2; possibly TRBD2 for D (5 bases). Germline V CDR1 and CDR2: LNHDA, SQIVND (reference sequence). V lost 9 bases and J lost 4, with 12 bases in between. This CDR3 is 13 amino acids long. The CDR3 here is CASELGATGELFF. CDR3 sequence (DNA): TGTGCCAGCGAATTGGGAGCCACCGGGGAGCTGTTTTTT.

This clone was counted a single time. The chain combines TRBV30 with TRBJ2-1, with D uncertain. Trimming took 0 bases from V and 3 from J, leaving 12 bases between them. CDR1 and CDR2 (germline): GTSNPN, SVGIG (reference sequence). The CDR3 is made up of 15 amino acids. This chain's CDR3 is CAWSVSRGFYNEQFF. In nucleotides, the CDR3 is TGTGCCTGGAGTGTCTCTCGCGGATTCTACAATGAGCAGTTCTTC.

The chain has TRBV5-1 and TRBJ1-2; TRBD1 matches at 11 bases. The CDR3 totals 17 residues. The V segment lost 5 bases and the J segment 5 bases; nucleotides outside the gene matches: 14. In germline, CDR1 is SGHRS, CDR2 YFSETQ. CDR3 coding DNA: TGCGCCAGCAGTCAACCCCCAGGACAGGGGGCCTGGTATGGCTACACCTTC. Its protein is CASSQPPGQGAWYGYTF.

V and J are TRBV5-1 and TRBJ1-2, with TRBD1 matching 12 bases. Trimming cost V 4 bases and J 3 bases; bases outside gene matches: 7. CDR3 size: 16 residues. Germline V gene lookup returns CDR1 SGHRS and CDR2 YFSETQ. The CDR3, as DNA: TGCGCCAGCAGCCCCCGACGGGACAGGGGGCACTATGGCTACACCTTC. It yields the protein CASSPRRDRGHYGYTF. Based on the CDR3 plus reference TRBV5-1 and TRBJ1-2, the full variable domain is KAGVTQTPRYLIKTRGQQVTLSCSPISGHRSVSWYQQTPGQGLQFLFEYFSETQRNKGNFPGRFSGRQFSNSRSEMNVSTLELGDSALYLCASSPRRDRGHYGYTFGSGTRLTVV.

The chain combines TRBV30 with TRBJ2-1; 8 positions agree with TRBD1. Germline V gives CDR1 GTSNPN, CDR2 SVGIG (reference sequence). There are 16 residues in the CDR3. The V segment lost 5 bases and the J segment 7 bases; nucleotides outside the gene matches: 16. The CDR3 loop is CAWESEGRDRRNEQFF. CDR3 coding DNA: TGTGCCTGGGAAAGCGAGGGCCGGGACAGGAGAAATGAGCAGTTCTTC.

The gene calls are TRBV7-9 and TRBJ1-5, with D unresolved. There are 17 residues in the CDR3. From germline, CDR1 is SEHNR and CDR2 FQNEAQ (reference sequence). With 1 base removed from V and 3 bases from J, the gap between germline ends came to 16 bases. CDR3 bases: TGTGCCAGCAGCTTAGGGGCTCACCGTCCCTTCAATCAGCCCCAGCATTTT. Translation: CASSLGAHRPFNQPQHF.

CDR3 DNA: TGTGCCAGCAGCCCCGGGACAGGGAGCAATCAGCCCCAGCATTTT. Translated, it gives CASSPGTGSNQPQHF. The chain employs TRBV2 and TRBJ1-5; 9 bases line up with TRBD1. The germline CDR1 and CDR2 sequences are SNHLY and FYNNEI. This CDR3 spans 15 amino acids. The V gene end was trimmed by 6 bases and the J gene end by 1 base; junction bases not matched to a gene: 4.

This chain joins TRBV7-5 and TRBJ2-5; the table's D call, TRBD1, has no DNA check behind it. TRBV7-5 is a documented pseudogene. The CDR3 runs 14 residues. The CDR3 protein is CVRSFATGVETQYF. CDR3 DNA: TGTGTCAGAAGCTTCGCCACAGGGGTAGAGACCCAGTACTTC.

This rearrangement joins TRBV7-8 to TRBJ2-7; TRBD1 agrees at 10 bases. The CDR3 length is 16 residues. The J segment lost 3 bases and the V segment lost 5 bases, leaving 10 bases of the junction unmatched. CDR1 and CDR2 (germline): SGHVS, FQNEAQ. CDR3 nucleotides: TGTGCCAGCAGCAAAGAAGGGACAGGGGCTCGCTACGAGCAGTACTTC. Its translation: CASSKEGTGARYEQYF.

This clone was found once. The DNA of the CDR3 is TGTGCCAGCAGCCTATGGACAGCCATTAATGAAAAACTGTTTTTT. This sequence encodes CASSLWTAINEKLFF. The chain recombines TRBV7-9 with TRBJ1-4; TRBD1 is a possible D gene (6 bases). The CDR3 loop spans 15 amino acids. Germline loops: CDR1 SEHNR, CDR2 FQNEAQ (reference sequence). The ends were cut back, 5 bases at V and 4 bases at J, with 14 bases in the middle.